This T cell receptor (beta chain) was sequenced for a study of regulatory T cells in long-lasting Graves disease (dated by TCRdb to 2020 to 2023). Context from the whole study: Persistent Graves' disease meant more than 5 years of antithyroid drug treatment with TSH receptor autoantibodies that stayed positive. This study used TCR sequencing and RNA sequencing of peripheral blood to compare persistent Graves' disease patients against newly diagnosed Graves' disease patients. The study was conducted in China and was registered as a clinical trial. A total of about 35 samples underwent TCR sequencing: some 13 from persistent and about 20 from newly diagnosed Graves' disease patients. On average, persistent Graves' disease patients in the clinical cohort had been on antithyroid drugs for eight to twelve years.

What the time point label conveys for this sample: persistent/refractory GD, antithyroid drugs over 5 years with positive TRAb. For both TCR sequencing and RNA sequencing, RNA was extracted from PBMCs using TRIzol. Graves' disease was diagnosed according to American Thyroid Association guidelines. The patients came from an endocrinology department in Xi'an, China. From each patient, 8 to 10 milliliters of peripheral blood was collected into an EDTA anticoagulant tube. PBMCs were isolated by Ficoll Paque Plus density gradient separation without further T cell sorting. An Agilent 2100 Bioanalyzer and agarose gel were used to assess RNA quality, and a NanoDrop 2000 was used to measure RNA concentration. The receptor library was made with multiplex PCR. Instrument used: Illumina HiSeq 4000. To build TCR beta libraries, CDR3 regions were amplified by Arm-PCR using iRepertoire HTBI primers. Gel purification was performed on PCR products prior to sequencing. In the original analysis: Gene usage analysis of CDR3 amino acid clonotypes relied on the roughly 64 TRBV and 15 or so TRBJ segments identified across samples. COPE and FqMerger were used to merge the filtered high-quality paired reads into contigs. BLAST was used to align contigs to the IMGT TRBV, TRBD and TRBJ reference genes, and CDR3 was defined following IMGT. Highly expanded clones were defined as clonotypes with a frequency above 0.1%. Shannon entropy was used to measure repertoire diversity, and the Gini coefficient was used to measure V-J evenness. Clonotypes shared by more than one individual were considered public. TCRdb took the public reads, trimmed them with fastp at Q25, ran MiXCR for clone calling and kept in-frame beta chains. Rows matching on CDR3 protein sequence are summarized as one entry with the most common DNA and genes. These V and J calls originate from TCRdb's pipeline instead of the authors' own analysis. The sample table contains 600,000 to 850,000 distinct CDR3 sequences; only one count was recorded for around 30% of them. The ten largest clones represent 40% to 55% of the sample.

General study outcomes and caveats: Compared with newly diagnosed patients, persistent Graves' disease patients had lower TCR Shannon entropy and fewer highly expanded clones, which suggests clonal expansion. Because the primary lesion, thyroid tissue, could not be accessed, the study looked at peripheral blood alone. A larger number of public clonotypes was shared among persistent patients (about 2,700) than among newly diagnosed patients (about 990). Persistent disease showed preferential use of TRBV28, TRBJ1-2 and TRBJ2-5, whereas newly diagnosed disease favored TRBV20-1 and TRBJ2-1. The authors noted that the small sample size was a limitation that may lower accuracy. Sequencing and analysis were limited to the TCR beta chain.

From a lookup of the germline V gene, CDR1 and CDR2 are SGHDN and FVKESK. V ends up 3 bases short and J 4 bases short, with an unmatched junction base count of 7. Measured from the cysteine to the phenylalanine, the CDR3 is 17 residues long. The kept DNA is CDR3 alone, 51 bases in frame from the first base. Comments on this clonotype: Its antigen target is currently unknown. Qualities for individual bases were not recorded, and no much larger clone is one base off.

The V and J segments used are TRBV14 and TRBJ2-2; TRBD2 agrees with 11 junctional bases. The TCR was taken from a female donor with Graves disease. The input for sequencing was peripheral blood mononuclear cells (PBMCs), taken when the disease was refractory, from a patient treated with antithyroid drugs. The DNA sequence is given as TGTGCCAGCAGCCAGATACTAGCGGGAGTGCTCACCGGGGAGCTGTTTTTT. Translated, this is CASSQILAGVLTGELFF.